This T cell receptor beta chain stems from a study of blood T cell repertoires in COVID-19. Remarks on this clone: Other nucleotide sequences from this sample produce the same CDR3.

Assay used: immunoSEQ multiplex PCR; TCRdb lists only in-frame clones, some missing. The table records 110,000 or so clones, 85% to 90% of them present only once. V was cut by 1 base and J by 1 base, with 8 bases left in between. Germline CDR1 is SGHTA and CDR2 is FQGNSA. This CDR3 has 14 residues. This rearrangement joins TRBV7-2 to TRBJ2-7; TRBD2 is a possible D gene (6 bases). Sequencing input: peripheral blood. This sequence was found in a woman between 50 and 59 years old with acute or convalescent COVID-19. The DNA of the CDR3 is TGTGCCAGCAGCTTAGGGGGAGGATCCTACGAGCAGTACTTC. Translation: CASSLGGGSYEQYF. Full variable domain (outside the CDR3, taken from reference TRBV7-2 and TRBJ2-7): GAGVSQSPSNKVTEKGKDVELRCDPISGHTALYWYRQSLGQGLEFLIYFQGNSAPDKSGLPSDRFSAERTGGSVSTLTIQRTQQEDSAVYLCASSLGGGSYEQYFGPGTRLTVT.